The 16 T cell receptor beta chains reported below all come from one sample, sequenced in a study of T cell responses to AZD1222 COVID-19 vaccine. Method: immunoSEQ multiplex PCR; TCRdb's copy keeps in-frame clones and lacks some. Of over 150,000 clones in the sample, around 93% were seen once. This specimen consisted of peripheral blood, obtained 28 days after the second dose of the MenACWY control vaccine. These receptors all stem from an adult who received the MenACWY meningococcal vaccine as a control.

The table lists this clone with a few counts. The conserved phenylalanine or tryptophan normally closing the CDR3 is absent here, so this likely arose from a read error. No DNA is shown, since the ends of the CDR3 on it are uncertain; the CDR3 is the one TCRdb lists. The chain recombines TRBV6-5 with TRBJ1-1; the table's D gene call, TRBD1, was not cross checked with the DNA. Germline CDR1 and CDR2: MNHEY and SVGAGI. The CDR3 comprises 12 residues, both ends counted. CDR3 region: CASRGWDRDSSL.

This sequence joins TRBV3-1 (or the pseudogene TRBV3-2) and TRBJ1-3; D might be TRBD1 (5 bases). Germline V gene data show CDR1 as LGHDT and CDR2 as YNNKEL (reference sequence). The ends were cut back, 4 bases at V and 0 bases at J, with 7 bases in the middle. This CDR3 region has 14 residues. The CDR3 loop is CASSPGPSGNTIYF. CDR3 DNA: TGTGCCAGCAGCCCGGGGCCCTCTGGAAACACCATATATTTT.

V is TRBV7-9 and J is TRBJ2-1; tentative D call: TRBD2 (6 bases). The V gene lost 5 bases and the J gene lost 10 bases, with 9 bases spanning the gap. The CDR3 extends over 11 amino acids. The germline V gene encodes CDR1 SEHNR and CDR2 FQNEAQ (reference sequence). As DNA, the CDR3 is TGTGCCAGCAGCGCTCTAGCGGAGCAGTTCTTC. It specifies CASSALAEQFF. Full variable domain (remainder filled in from reference TRBV7-9 and TRBJ2-1): DTGVSQNPRHKITKRGQNVTFRCDPISEHNRLYWYRQTLGQGPEFLTYFQNEAQLEKSRLLSDRFSAERPKGSFSTLEIQRTEQGDSAMYLCASSALAEQFFGPGTRLTVL.

This clone has just a few counts. The CDR3 loop is CASSPTPAYEQYF. The CDR3 DNA follows: TGTGCCAGCAGCCCAACGCCAGCCTACGAGCAGTACTTC. This chain joins TRBV7-8 and TRBJ2-7; D remains ambiguous. V gave up 5 bases and J gave up 2 bases, with 10 bases separating them. The V gene's germline CDR1 is SGHVS and CDR2 FQNEAQ. The CDR3 contains 13 residues.

The CDR3 DNA is TGTGCCAGCAGTGAAAGCCGCGGGGCCCGGTTCTTC. This encodes CASSESRGARFF. This chain connects TRBV25-1 to TRBJ2-1, with D tentatively TRBD2 (6 bases). The CDR3 covers 12 residues. Trimming cost V 2 bases and J 15 bases, with 14 bases left between them. The germline CDR1 and CDR2 sequences are MGHDK and SYGVNS.

This sequence joins TRBV6-6 and TRBJ2-1, with D perhaps TRBD1 or TRBD2 (5 bases each). Germline CDR1 and CDR2: MNHNY and SVGAGI (reference sequence). Trimming shortened V by 6 bases and J by 6 bases, and 15 bases separated the two germline ends. The CDR3 spans 14 residues. The CDR3 sequence is CASRMGDPVNEQFF. Written as DNA, the CDR3 is TGTGCCAGCAGAATGGGGGATCCCGTCAATGAGCAGTTCTTC.

The chain combines TRBV12-5 with TRBJ2-1; 8 nucleotides match TRBD1. The germline gives CDR1 LGHNT, CDR2 FRNRAP. There are 15 residues in the CDR3. J was trimmed by 3 bases and V by 5 bases; bases with no gene match: 6. CDR3 residues: CASGLGQGVYNEQFF. CDR3 coding DNA: TGTGCTAGTGGTCTCGGACAGGGTGTCTACAATGAGCAGTTCTTC.

This chain joins TRBV27 and TRBJ2-7; TRBD2 might be the D (6 bases). The CDR3 runs to 14 residues. Trimming took off 4 bases at V and 5 bases at J, with 15 bases between the two ends. Germline CDR1 and CDR2: MNHEY and SMNVEV (reference sequence). In nucleotides, the CDR3 is TGTGCCAGCAGTTCGGGACTTGCCAACCACGAGCAGTACTTC. It codes for CASSSGLANHEQYF.

The V call is TRBV9, the J call TRBJ1-2; TRBD1 matches at 7 bases. Germline V gene data show CDR1 as SGDLS and CDR2 as YYNGEE. Trimming at V came to 3 bases and at J to 8 bases, leaving 22 bases not matched to a gene. The CDR3 has 18 amino acids. The CDR3 DNA sequence: TGTGCCAGCAGCGAACAGATCGGACTGACAGGGAGGGTGGGAGGCTACACCTTC. It specifies CASSEQIGLTGRVGGYTF. Complete variable domain (other parts from reference TRBV9 and TRBJ1-2): DSGVTQTPKHLITATGQRVTLRCSPRSGDLSVYWYQQSLDQGLQFLIQYYNGEERAKGNILERFSAQQFPDLHSELNLSSLELGDSALYFCASSEQIGLTGRVGGYTFGSGTRLTVV.

The chain couples TRBV28 to TRBJ1-4; maybe TRBD1 (6 bases). V was cut by 5 bases and J by 3 bases, with 10 bases left in between. Germline CDR1 is MDHEN and CDR2 is SYDVKM. The CDR3 has 14 amino acids. The CDR3 reads CASSTGTSNEKLFF. For the CDR3, the DNA is TGTGCCAGCAGTACCGGGACATCTAATGAAAAACTGTTTTTT.

This clone showed up just a few times. The V call is TRBV3-1 (or the pseudogene TRBV3-2), the J call TRBJ1-2; possible D gene TRBD1, 6 bases. Germline V gene sequence: CDR1 LGHDT, CDR2 YNNKEL (reference sequence). This CDR3 region has 12 residues. V was trimmed by 1 base and J by 10 bases, leaving 10 bases between them. CDR3 protein: CASSQARGFYTF. The CDR3 DNA reads as TGTGCCAGCAGCCAAGCCAGGGGTTTCTACACCTTC.

The chain recombines TRBV28 with TRBJ1-4; TRBD1 is a possible D gene (5 bases). This CDR3 spans 15 amino acids. Between the trimmed V and J ends, which lost 6 bases and 0 bases, there was a span of 11 bases. Germline values: CDR1 MDHEN, CDR2 SYDVKM. In DNA, the CDR3 is TGTGCCAGCAGACGCGACAGTACAACTAATGAAAAACTGTTTTTT. This sequence encodes CASRRDSTTNEKLFF.

The chain links TRBV28 to TRBJ1-6; 8 nucleotides align to TRBD1. The length of the CDR3 is 15 residues. The trim removed 5 bases at V and 9 bases at J, leaving 9 bases unmatched. CDR1 is MDHEN and CDR2 is SYDVKM in the germline V gene. DNA of the CDR3: TGTGCCAGCAGTCCCATGGGACAGGCTCCTTCACCCCTCCACTTT. Protein: CASSPMGQAPSPLHF.

V gene TRBV3-1 (or the pseudogene TRBV3-2) combines with J gene TRBJ1-1; D is unresolved. The CDR3 contains 16 residues. Trimming removed 0 bases at V and 4 bases at J, with 15 bases between. Germline lookup yields CDR1 LGHDT and CDR2 YNNKEL (reference sequence). The CDR3 nucleotides read TGTGCCAGCAGCCAAGATCTTGGGCGGCGCGGCACTGAAGCTTTCTTT. It encodes CASSQDLGRRGTEAFF.

In DNA, the CDR3 is TGTGCCTGGAATCGCCGGAACCTCCAAGAGACCCAGTACTTC. Translating gives CAWNRRNLQETQYF. The V gene is TRBV30, the J gene TRBJ2-5; no definite D call. Germline-derived CDR1 and CDR2 are GTSNPN and SVGIG (reference sequence). The V and J ends lost 4 bases and 1 base respectively, with 13 bases between them. The CDR3 has 14 amino acids.

This chain uses TRBV12-3 or TRBV12-4 with TRBJ1-2, with D unresolved. Trimming took 7 bases from V and 8 from J, leaving 17 bases between them. CDR3 length equals 13 residues. CDR3 residues: CASTRTRMGGYTF. The CDR3 DNA reads TGTGCCAGCACCCGGACCCGGATGGGCGGCTACACCTTC.